These T cell receptor beta chains were read from a single sample in a study of blood T cell repertoires in COVID-19. The repertoire was sequenced with immunoSEQ multiplex PCR; TCRdb's copy has only in-frame clones and lacks some. The table has some 320,000 clones, around 87% seen once. Sequencing input: PBMCs or T cells enriched from blood (not recorded which). The receptors were sampled from a woman aged 25 to 39 who had recovered from COVID-19. CDR3s include the opening cysteine and the closing phenylalanine or tryptophan. Each record gives: J gene, V gene, clone size, D gene, CDR3 protein, CDR3 DNA. D genes are given only for firm matches. The size of a clone is reported for some rows only, either as once, few or many, or as a class for expanded clones.

>TRBJ1-5|TRBV29-1|once|NA
CSVAEVGQPQHF
TGCAGCGTTGCGGAGGTGGGTCAGCCCCAGCATTTT
>TRBJ1-2|TRBV29-1|few|NA
CSVGGTVNYGYTF
TGCAGCGTGGGGGGGACGGTTAACTATGGCTACACCTTC
>TRBJ2-7|TRBV9|NA|TRBD2
CASSGSGLEYDEQYF
TGTGCCAGCAGCGGCTCCGGACTAGAGTACGACGAGCAGTACTTC
>TRBJ2-5|TRBV20-1|NA|NA
CSASKRTQETQYF
TGCAGTGCTAGTAAAAGGACTCAAGAGACCCAGTACTTC
>TRBJ1-1|TRBV7-2|NA|NA
CASSADPQTPEAFF
TGTGCCAGCAGCGCAGACCCACAGACCCCTGAAGCTTTCTTT
>TRBJ1-6|TRBV11-1|NA|TRBD1
CASSSYDRGHSPLHF
TGTGCCAGCAGCTCCTACGACAGGGGGCATTCACCCCTCCACTTT
>TRBJ2-3|TRBV5-4|once|TRBD1
CASARGQISTDTQYF
TGTGCCAGCGCCAGGGGGCAAATTAGCACAGATACGCAGTATTTT
>TRBJ2-3|TRBV9|NA|TRBD2
CASSVGTSGGADTQYF
TGTGCCAGCAGCGTGGGGACTAGCGGGGGGGCAGATACGCAGTATTTT
>TRBJ1-4|TRBV5-6|NA|NA
CASSLRQGRKLFF
TGTGCCAGCAGCTTGCGGCAGGGTAGGAAACTGTTTTTT
>TRBJ2-7|TRBV30|NA|NA
CAWTGPGDEQYF
TGTGCCTGGACAGGCCCCGGGGACGAGCAGTACTTC
>TRBJ1-1|TRBV7-3|NA|NA
CASSTRDQTEAFF
TGTGCCAGCAGCACCAGGGATCAAACTGAAGCTTTCTTT
>TRBJ2-5|TRBV7-2|NA|NA
CASSLGSVQETQYF
TGTGCCAGCAGCTTAGGCTCGGTCCAAGAGACCCAGTACTTC
>TRBJ1-6|TRBV6-5|NA|TRBD1
CASSPLTGPLHF
TGTGCCAGCAGTCCCCTGACAGGGCCCCTCCACTTT
>TRBJ2-5|TRBV5-4|NA|TRBD2
CASSSLAVQETQYF
TGTGCCAGCAGCTCACTAGCGGTCCAAGAGACCCAGTACTTC
>TRBJ2-5|TRBV7-3|NA|NA
CASATRYQETQYF
TGTGCCAGCGCAACGCGTTACCAAGAGACCCAGTACTTC
>TRBJ2-3|TRBV12-5|NA|NA
CASGLPRSSLTDTQYF
TGTGCTAGTGGTTTGCCTCGGTCGTCCCTCACAGATACGCAGTATTTT
>TRBJ2-5|TRBV7-3|NA|NA
CASSLTGAGETQYF
TGTGCCAGCAGCTTAACGGGGGCCGGGGAGACCCAGTACTTC
>TRBJ1-2|TRBV7-9|few|NA
CASSSGTFYGYTF
TGTGCCAGCAGCAGCGGGACGTTCTATGGCTACACCTTC
>TRBJ1-2|TRBV5-6|NA|TRBD1
CASSLKTGGDGYTF
TGTGCCAGCAGCTTGAAAACAGGGGGGGATGGCTACACCTTC
>TRBJ2-1|TRBV9|NA|TRBD2
CASSVSGGANLNEQFF
TGTGCCAGCAGCGTTAGCGGGGGGGCAAATCTCAATGAGCAGTTCTTC
>TRBJ1-6|TRBV9|NA|NA
CASSATGTTGSPLHF
TGTGCCAGCAGCGCAACAGGGACCACGGGTTCACCCCTCCACTTT
>TRBJ1-1|TRBV4-1|NA|NA
CASSPIKARGTEAFF
TGCGCCAGCAGCCCCATAAAGGCCCGGGGCACTGAAGCTTTCTTT
>TRBJ2-4|TRBV28|NA|NA
CASSLGGRPNIQYF
TGTGCCAGCAGTTTGGGGGGAAGGCCAAACATTCAGTACTTC
>TRBJ2-7|TRBV10-1|NA|TRBD2
CASSENSGGIYEQYF
TGCGCCAGCAGTGAGAATAGCGGGGGGATATACGAGCAGTACTTC
>TRBJ1-5|TRBV10-3|NA|TRBD1
CATKTGGSNQPQHF
TGTGCCACCAAGACAGGGGGAAGCAATCAGCCCCAGCATTTT
>TRBJ1-1|TRBV7-9|NA|NA
CASSLIGDLNTEAFF
TGTGCCAGCAGCTTAATAGGGGACTTAAACACTGAAGCTTTCTTT
>TRBJ2-3|TRBV5-4|NA|TRBD2
CASSPLGLATSTDTQYF
TGTGCCAGCAGTCCCTTAGGACTAGCGACTAGCACAGATACGCAGTATTTT
>TRBJ2-1|TRBV2|NA|TRBD2
CASNTLAGGPDEQFF
TGTGCCAGCAATACACTAGCGGGGGGGCCAGATGAGCAGTTCTTC
>TRBJ1-1|TRBV6-5|NA|NA
CASSYLINTEAFF
TGTGCCAGCAGTTACTTAATAAACACTGAAGCTTTCTTT